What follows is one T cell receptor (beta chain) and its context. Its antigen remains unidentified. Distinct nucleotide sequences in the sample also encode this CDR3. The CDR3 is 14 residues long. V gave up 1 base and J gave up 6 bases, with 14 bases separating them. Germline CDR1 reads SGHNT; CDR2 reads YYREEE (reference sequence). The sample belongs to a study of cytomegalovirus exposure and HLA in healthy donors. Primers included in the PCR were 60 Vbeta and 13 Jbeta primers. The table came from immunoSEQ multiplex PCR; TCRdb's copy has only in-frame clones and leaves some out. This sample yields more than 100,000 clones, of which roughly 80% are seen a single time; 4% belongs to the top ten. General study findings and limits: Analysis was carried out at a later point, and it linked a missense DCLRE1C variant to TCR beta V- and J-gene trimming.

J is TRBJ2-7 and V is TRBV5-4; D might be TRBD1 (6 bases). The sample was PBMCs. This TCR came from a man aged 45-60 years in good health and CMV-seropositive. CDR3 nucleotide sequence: TGTGCCAGCAGCTTGTTGGCAGGGGCGCGCGAGCAGTACTTC. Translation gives CASSLLAGAREQYF.